The rows below give T cell receptor beta chains drawn from one sample of a study of cytomegalovirus exposure and HLA in healthy donors. Libraries were prepared by immunoSEQ multiplex PCR; TCRdb keeps only in-frame clonotypes and omits some of them. The table records 90,000 to 150,000 clones, roughly 80% of them present only once. Material for sequencing was PBMCs. The origin of the receptors is a woman aged 30 to 39 in good health and CMV-seropositive. The CDR3 runs from the conserved cysteine through the conserved F or W. Each record gives: J gene, V gene, clone size, D gene, CDR3 protein, CDR3 DNA. The D gene is left open where the match is weak. Clone size is not always given. Where it is, it says once, few, many or a class for expanded clones.

TRBJ2-1 | TRBV5-1 | NA | NA | CASSLWGTLEQFF | TGCGCCAGCAGCTTGTGGGGCACCCTGGAGCAGTTCTTC
TRBJ1-1 | TRBV25-1 | few | NA | CASSVGGKAFF | TGTGCCAGCAGTGTCGGAGGGAAAGCTTTCTTT
TRBJ1-3 | TRBV7-2 | NA | NA | CASSPGPGNTIYF | TGTGCCAGCAGCCCAGGGCCCGGAAACACCATATATTTT
TRBJ1-2 | TRBV4-2 | few | TRBD1 | CASSQDPGGGVSYGYTF | TGTGCCAGCAGCCAAGACCCGGGAGGGGGCGTTTCCTATGGCTACACCTTC
TRBJ2-1 | TRBV4-3 | NA | TRBD2 | CASSQEWGPGGMQQFF | TGCGCCAGCAGCCAAGAATGGGGACCGGGGGGAATGCAGCAGTTCTTC
TRBJ2-7 | TRBV11-3 | NA | TRBD1 | CASSPGGGQGSYEQYF | TGTGCCAGCAGCCCCGGAGGGGGACAGGGTTCCTACGAGCAGTACTTC
TRBJ1-3 | TRBV27 | NA | NA | CASNSGESSGNTIYF | TGTGCCAGCAATTCAGGGGAGAGCTCTGGAAACACCATATATTTT
TRBJ1-1 | TRBV7-2 | few | NA | CASRQGTGREAFF | TGTGCCAGCAGACAGGGTACCGGGCGGGAAGCTTTCTTT
TRBJ1-5 | TRBV30 | NA | NA | CAWKGRTADQPQHF | TGTGCCTGGAAGGGTCGGACAGCAGATCAGCCCCAGCATTTT
TRBJ1-2 | TRBV28 | NA | NA | CASRPGGRNIVYGYTF | TGTGCCAGCAGGCCCGGAGGGCGGAACATCGTCTATGGCTACACCTTC
TRBJ2-1 | TRBV7-9 | once | TRBD2 | CASSLVPSGGPPMYNEQFF | TGTGCCAGCAGCTTGGTCCCTAGCGGGGGGCCCCCCATGTACAATGAGCAGTTCTTC
TRBJ2-5 | TRBV27 | NA | NA | CASSLSRRGYQETQYF | TGTGCCAGCAGTTTATCGAGACGGGGGTACCAAGAGACCCAGTACTTC
TRBJ1-5 | TRBV28 | NA | NA | CASSQGGGNQPQHF | TGTGCCAGCAGCCAAGGCGGGGGGAATCAGCCCCAGCATTTT
TRBJ1-5 | TRBV19 | NA | NA | CASSIVGDQPQHF | TGTGCCAGTAGTATAGTGGGCGATCAGCCCCAGCATTTT
TRBJ1-2 | TRBV19 | NA | NA | CASSLGIAGGYTF | TGTGCCAGTAGTCTCGGGATCGCGGGGGGCTACACCTTC
TRBJ1-2 | TRBV28 | NA | TRBD1 | CATHPGQPNYGYTF | TGTGCCACCCATCCGGGACAGCCTAACTATGGCTACACCTTC
TRBJ2-1 | TRBV27 | NA | NA | CASSLRRQAHIHEQFF | TGTGCCAGCAGTTTACGCCGACAGGCCCATATCCATGAGCAGTTCTTC
TRBJ2-3 | TRBV6-1 | NA | NA | CASSHSTDTQYF | TGTGCCAGCAGTCACTCTACAGATACGCAGTATTTT
TRBJ1-2 | TRBV6-1 | NA | TRBD1 | CASSVQAGGGGYTF | TGTGCCAGCAGTGTACAGGCAGGGGGAGGTGGCTACACCTTC
TRBJ2-5 | TRBV28 | NA | NA | CASSDGDQETQYF | TGTGCCAGCAGTGATGGAGACCAAGAGACCCAGTACTTC
TRBJ2-7 | TRBV5-4 | NA | TRBD2 | CASSWRGNYEQYF | TGTGCCAGCAGTTGGCGGGGGAATTACGAGCAGTACTTC
TRBJ1-4 | TRBV7-8 | NA | TRBD1 | CAGSRTRTGSKKLFF | TGTGCCGGCAGCCGTACACGGACAGGGTCCAAAAAACTGTTTTTT
TRBJ1-5 | TRBV6-1 | NA | NA | CASSEAVFGGAGHRINQPQHF | TGTGCCAGCAGTGAAGCAGTTTTTGGGGGGGCCGGACATCGGATCAATCAGCCCCAGCATTTT
TRBJ1-3 | TRBV7-2 | NA | NA | CASSQDGVFTGHNTIYF | TGTGCCAGCAGCCAAGATGGGGTGTTTACAGGGCATAACACCATATATTTT